This T cell receptor beta chain originates from a study of T cell responses to AZD1222 COVID-19 vaccine. Study summary: Combined were second doses at about 4 or about 12 weeks.

Note on this clone: Its specificity is not known.

Study-wide results and limits: Reports indicate that nearly half of spike-specific TCRs are directed at unmutated variant regions. The study identified only five to seven AZD1222 recipients as seropositive at baseline. It should be noted that donors were predominantly white British and more often female, and clonal diversity was possibly underestimated.

Method: immunoSEQ multiplex PCR; TCRdb's copy keeps in-frame clones and lacks some. The repertoire holds approximately 190,000 clones, about 94% seen once, with 9.2% in the top ten. The V gene end was trimmed by 8 bases and the J gene end by 8 bases; junction bases not matched to a gene: 10. The CDR3 extends over 14 amino acids. Germline V gene sequence: CDR1 SGHRS, CDR2 YFSETQ. Source: peripheral blood, taken on day 0 of AZD1222 vaccination. This TCR was sampled from an adult in good health. V and J are TRBV5-1 and TRBJ2-1, with TRBD2 matching 10 bases. The CDR3 DNA follows: TGCGCCAGTTCCCTAGCGGGAGTAACGCATGAGCAGTTCTTC. It translates to CASSLAGVTHEQFF.